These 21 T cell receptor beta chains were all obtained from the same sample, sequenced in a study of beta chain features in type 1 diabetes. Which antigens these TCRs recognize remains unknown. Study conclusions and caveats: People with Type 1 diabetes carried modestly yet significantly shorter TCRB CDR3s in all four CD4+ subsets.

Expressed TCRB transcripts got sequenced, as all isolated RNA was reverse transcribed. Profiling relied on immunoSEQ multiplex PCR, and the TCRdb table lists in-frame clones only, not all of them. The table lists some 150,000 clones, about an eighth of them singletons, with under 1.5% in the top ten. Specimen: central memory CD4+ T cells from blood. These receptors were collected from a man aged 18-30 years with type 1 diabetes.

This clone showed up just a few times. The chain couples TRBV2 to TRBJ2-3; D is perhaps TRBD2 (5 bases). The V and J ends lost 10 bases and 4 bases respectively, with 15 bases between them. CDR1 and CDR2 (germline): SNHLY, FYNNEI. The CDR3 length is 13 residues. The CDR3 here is CATQEAAADTQYF. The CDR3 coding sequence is TGTGCCACCCAGGAGGCGGCGGCAGATACGCAGTATTTT.

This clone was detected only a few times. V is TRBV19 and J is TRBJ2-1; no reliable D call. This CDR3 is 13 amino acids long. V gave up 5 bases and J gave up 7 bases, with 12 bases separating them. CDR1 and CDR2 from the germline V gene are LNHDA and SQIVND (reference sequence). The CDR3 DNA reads TGTGCCAGTAGTCCAAGACCCGAAAATGAGCAGTTCTTC. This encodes CASSPRPENEQFF.

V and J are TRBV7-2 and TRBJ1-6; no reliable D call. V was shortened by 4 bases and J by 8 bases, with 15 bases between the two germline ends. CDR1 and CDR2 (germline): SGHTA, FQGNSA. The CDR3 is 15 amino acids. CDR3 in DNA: TGTGCCAGCAGCTCAAAAATCGGACTGGATTCACCCCTCCACTTT. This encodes CASSSKIGLDSPLHF.

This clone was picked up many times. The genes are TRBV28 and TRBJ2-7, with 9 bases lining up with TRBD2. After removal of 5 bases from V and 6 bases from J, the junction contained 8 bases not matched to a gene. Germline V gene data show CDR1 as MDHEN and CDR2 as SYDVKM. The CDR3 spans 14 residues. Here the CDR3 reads CASSPLAGGREQYF. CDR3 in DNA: TGTGCCAGCAGTCCCCTGGCGGGGGGGCGCGAGCAGTACTTC.

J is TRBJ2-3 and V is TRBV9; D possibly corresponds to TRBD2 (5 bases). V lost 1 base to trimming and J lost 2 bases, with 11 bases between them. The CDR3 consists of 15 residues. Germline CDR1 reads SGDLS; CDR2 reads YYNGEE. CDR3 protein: CASSVIARSTDTQYF. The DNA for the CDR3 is TGTGCCAGCAGCGTAATAGCGAGGTCCACAGATACGCAGTATTTT.

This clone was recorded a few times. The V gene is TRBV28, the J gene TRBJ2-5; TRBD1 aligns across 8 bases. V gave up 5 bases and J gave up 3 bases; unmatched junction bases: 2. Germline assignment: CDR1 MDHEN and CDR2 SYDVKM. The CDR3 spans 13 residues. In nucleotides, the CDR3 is TGTGCCAGCAGTCCGGGACAGGAAGAGACCCAGTACTTC. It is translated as CASSPGQEETQYF.

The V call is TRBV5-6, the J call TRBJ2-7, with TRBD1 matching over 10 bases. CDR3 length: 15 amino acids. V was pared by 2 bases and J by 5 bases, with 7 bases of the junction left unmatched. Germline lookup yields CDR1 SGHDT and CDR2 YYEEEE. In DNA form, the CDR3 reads TGTGCCAGCAGCTTTATCCGGACAGGGGGGGACGAGCAGTACTTC. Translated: CASSFIRTGGDEQYF.

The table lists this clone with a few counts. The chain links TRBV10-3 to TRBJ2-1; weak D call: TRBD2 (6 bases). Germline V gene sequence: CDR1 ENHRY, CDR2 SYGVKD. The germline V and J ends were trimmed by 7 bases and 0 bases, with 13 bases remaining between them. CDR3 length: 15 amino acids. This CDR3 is CAIMGDSSSYNEQFF. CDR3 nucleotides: TGTGCCATCATGGGGGACTCCAGCTCCTACAATGAGCAGTTCTTC.

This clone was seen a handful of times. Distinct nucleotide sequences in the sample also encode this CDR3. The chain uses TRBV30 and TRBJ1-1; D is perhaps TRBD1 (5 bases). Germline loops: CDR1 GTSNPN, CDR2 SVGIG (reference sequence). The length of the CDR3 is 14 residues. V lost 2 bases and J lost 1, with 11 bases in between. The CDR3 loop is CAWSRGQGNTEAFF. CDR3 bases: TGTGCCTGGAGTCGGGGTCAGGGGAACACTGAAGCTTTCTTT.

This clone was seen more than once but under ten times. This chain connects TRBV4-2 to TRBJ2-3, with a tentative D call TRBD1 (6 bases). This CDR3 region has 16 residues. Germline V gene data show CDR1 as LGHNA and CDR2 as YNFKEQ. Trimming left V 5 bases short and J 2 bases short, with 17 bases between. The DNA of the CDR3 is TGTGCCAGCAGCGTCCAGGAAACGGGACACACAGATACGCAGTATTTT. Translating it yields CASSVQETGHTDTQYF.

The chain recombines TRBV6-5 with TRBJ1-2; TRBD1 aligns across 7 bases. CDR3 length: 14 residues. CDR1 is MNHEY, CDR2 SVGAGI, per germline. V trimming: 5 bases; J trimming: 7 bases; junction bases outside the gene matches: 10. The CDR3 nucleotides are TGTGCCAGCAGTGACCGACAGGGCCAGTCTGGCTACACCTTC. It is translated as CASSDRQGQSGYTF.

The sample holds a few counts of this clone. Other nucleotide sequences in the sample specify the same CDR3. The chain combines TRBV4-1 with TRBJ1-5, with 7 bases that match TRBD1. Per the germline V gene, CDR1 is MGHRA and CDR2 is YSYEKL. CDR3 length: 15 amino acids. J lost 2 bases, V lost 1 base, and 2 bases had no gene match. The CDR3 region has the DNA TGCGCCAGCAGCCAAGGCACAGGGGGCAATCAGCCCCAGCATTTT. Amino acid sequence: CASSQGTGGNQPQHF.

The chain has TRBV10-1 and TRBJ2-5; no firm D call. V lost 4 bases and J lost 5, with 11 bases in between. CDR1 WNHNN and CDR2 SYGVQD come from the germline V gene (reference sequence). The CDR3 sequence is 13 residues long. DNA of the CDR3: TGCGCCAGCAGTGGACCCTCGGCGGAGACCCAGTACTTC. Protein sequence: CASSGPSAETQYF.

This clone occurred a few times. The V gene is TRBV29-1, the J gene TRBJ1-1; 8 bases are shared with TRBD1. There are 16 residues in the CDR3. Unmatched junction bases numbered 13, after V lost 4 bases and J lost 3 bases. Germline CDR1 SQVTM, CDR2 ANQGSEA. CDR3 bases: TGCAGCGTTGTAAGAGGCAGGGGGCGCGGGGACACTGAAGCTTTCTTT. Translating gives CSVVRGRGRGDTEAFF.

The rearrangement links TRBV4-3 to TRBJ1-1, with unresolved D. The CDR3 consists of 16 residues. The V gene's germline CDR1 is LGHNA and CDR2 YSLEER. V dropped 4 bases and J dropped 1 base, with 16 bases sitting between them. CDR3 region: CASSPAPDGRNTEAFF. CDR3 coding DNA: TGCGCCAGCAGCCCCGCCCCGGACGGGAGGAACACTGAAGCTTTCTTT.

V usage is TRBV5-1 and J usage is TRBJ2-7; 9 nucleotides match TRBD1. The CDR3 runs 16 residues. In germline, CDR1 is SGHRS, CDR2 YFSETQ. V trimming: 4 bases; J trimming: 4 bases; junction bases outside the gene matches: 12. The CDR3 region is CASSPQGGQGNYEQYF. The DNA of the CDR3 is TGCGCCAGCAGCCCGCAAGGGGGACAGGGCAATTACGAGCAGTACTTC.

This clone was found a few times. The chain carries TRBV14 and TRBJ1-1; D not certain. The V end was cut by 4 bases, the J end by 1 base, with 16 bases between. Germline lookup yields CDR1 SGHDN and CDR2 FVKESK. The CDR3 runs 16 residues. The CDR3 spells CASSPLGTPGNTEAFF. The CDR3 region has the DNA TGTGCCAGCAGCCCCCTTGGAACCCCGGGGAACACTGAAGCTTTCTTT.

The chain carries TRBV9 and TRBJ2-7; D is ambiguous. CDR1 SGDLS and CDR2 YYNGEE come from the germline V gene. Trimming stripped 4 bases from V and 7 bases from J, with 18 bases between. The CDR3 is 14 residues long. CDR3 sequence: CASSPTGLPLEQYF. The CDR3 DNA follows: TGTGCCAGCAGCCCCACGGGTTTGCCCCTGGAGCAGTACTTC. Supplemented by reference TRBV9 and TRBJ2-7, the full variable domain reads DSGVTQTPKHLITATGQRVTLRCSPRSGDLSVYWYQQSLDQGLQFLIQYYNGEERAKGNILERFSAQQFPDLHSELNLSSLELGDSALYFCASSPTGLPLEQYFGPGTRLTVT.

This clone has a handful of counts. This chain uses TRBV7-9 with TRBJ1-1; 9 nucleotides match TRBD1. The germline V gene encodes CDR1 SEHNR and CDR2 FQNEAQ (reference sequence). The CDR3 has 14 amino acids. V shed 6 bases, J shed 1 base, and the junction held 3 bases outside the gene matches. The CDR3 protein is CASSRDRENTEAFF. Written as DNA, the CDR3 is TGTGCCAGCAGTCGGGACAGGGAGAACACTGAAGCTTTCTTT.

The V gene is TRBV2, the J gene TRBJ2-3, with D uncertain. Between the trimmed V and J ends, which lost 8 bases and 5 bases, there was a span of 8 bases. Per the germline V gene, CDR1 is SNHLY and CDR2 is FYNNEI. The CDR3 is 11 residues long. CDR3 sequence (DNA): TGTGCCAGCGAAGGGTTAGATACGCAGTATTTT. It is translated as CASEGLDTQYF.

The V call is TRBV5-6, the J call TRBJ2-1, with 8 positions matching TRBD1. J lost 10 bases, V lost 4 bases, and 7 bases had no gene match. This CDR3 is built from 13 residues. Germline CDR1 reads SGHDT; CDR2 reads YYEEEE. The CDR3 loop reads CASSPGQVDEQFF. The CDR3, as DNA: TGTGCCAGCAGCCCGGGACAGGTCGACGAGCAGTTCTTC.